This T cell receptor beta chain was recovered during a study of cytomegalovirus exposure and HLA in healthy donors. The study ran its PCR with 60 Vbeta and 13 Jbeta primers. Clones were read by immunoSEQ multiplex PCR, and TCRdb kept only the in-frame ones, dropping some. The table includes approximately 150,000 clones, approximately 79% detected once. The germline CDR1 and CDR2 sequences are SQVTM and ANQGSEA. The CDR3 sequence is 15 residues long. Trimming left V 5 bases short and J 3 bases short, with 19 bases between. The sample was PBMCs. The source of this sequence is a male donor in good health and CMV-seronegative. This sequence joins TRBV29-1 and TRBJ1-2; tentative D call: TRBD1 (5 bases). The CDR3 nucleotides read TGCAGCGTTTACCGGGGGGAACCCTCTGACTATGGCTACACCTTC. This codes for CSVYRGEPSDYGYTF.